The clone carrying this TCR beta chain was seen only a few times. This entry is derived from a study of response to subunit inactivated influenza vaccine. TCRdb recomputed calls from the RT-PCR reads with MiXCR, one row per CDR3 protein. The table records around 190,000 distinct CDR3 sequences, 13% to 15% of them present only once. This CDR3 contains 13 residues. The germline V gene has CDR1 MGHRA and CDR2 YSYEKL. Trimming took off 4 bases at V and 6 bases at J, with 13 bases between the two ends. The material sequenced was CD8+ T cells sorted from PBMCs, taken roughly 5 days after vaccination. This TCR was sampled from a man in his fifties or sixties who received an inactivated influenza vaccine. The chain joins TRBV4-1 to TRBJ2-7; no clear D. In DNA, the CDR3 is TGCGCCAGCAGCCCAGTGGTAAGGGCCGAGCAGTACTTC. Translation: CASSPVVRAEQYF.